The T cell receptor (beta chain) described here comes from a study of cytomegalovirus exposure and HLA in healthy donors. The PCR was carried out with 60 Vbeta primers and 13 Jbeta primers. The method was immunoSEQ multiplex PCR; TCRdb's version includes in-frame clones alone and lacks a portion of them. The profile shows 150,000 to 200,000 clones, over 60% of them singletons. V lost 0 bases to trimming and J lost 2 bases; unmatched junction nucleotides: 4. The CDR3 totals 17 residues. The V gene's germline CDR1 is KGHSH and CDR2 LQKENI. Specimen: PBMCs. The chain has TRBV18 and TRBJ2-5; 12 nucleotides line up with TRBD2. This clonotype originated in a girl aged 10-17 years in good health and CMV-seronegative. The CDR3 bases are TGTGCCAGCTCACCACCGGAACTAGCGGGGGGTCAAGAGACCCAGTACTTC. This encodes CASSPPELAGGQETQYF.